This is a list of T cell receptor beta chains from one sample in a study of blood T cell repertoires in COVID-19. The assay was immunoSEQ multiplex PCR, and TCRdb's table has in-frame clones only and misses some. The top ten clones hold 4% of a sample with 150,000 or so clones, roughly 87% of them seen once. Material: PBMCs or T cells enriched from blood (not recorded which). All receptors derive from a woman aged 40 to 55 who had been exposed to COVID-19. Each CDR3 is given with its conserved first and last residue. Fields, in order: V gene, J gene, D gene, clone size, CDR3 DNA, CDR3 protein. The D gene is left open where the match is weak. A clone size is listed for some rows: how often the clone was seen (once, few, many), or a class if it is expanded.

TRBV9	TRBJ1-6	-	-	TGTGCCAGCAGCGTAGGGGGAGGACGGTCACCCCTCCACTTT	CASSVGGGRSPLHF
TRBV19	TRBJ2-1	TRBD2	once	TGTGCCAGTAGTGCACTAGCGTTAGACAATGAGCAGTTCTTC	CASSALALDNEQFF
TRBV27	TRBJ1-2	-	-	TGTGCCAGCAGTGCTGACAGGTCCGGGGGGGGCTACACCTTC	CASSADRSGGGYTF
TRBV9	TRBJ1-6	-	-	TGTGCCAGCAGCGTAGAGGGCAGGGCTAATTCACCCCTCCACTTT	CASSVEGRANSPLHF
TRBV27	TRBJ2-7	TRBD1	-	TGTGCCAGCAGACAGGGGGCGCGGGAGCAGTACTTC	CASRQGAREQYF
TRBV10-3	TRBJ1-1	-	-	TGTGCCATCAGTGATGCAGGGGTGGTCACTGAAGCTTTCTTT	CAISDAGVVTEAFF
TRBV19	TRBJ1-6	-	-	TGTGCCAGTAGTACAGGGGCGAATAATTCACCCCTCCACTTT	CASSTGANNSPLHF
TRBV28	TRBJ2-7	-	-	TGTGCCAGCAGCTCGACAGTCGTGGAGCAGTACTTC	CASSSTVVEQYF
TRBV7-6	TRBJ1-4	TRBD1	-	TGTGCCAGCAGCTTATACGGGACAGAGGGGGAAAAACTGTTTTTT	CASSLYGTEGEKLFF
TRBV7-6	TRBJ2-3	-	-	TGTGCCAGCAGCTTAGAAGTCCCCGACACACACGGCACAGATACGCAGTATTTT	CASSLEVPDTHGTDTQYF
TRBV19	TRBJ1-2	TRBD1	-	TGTGCCAGTAGTATAGGTAGGACAGGATATGGCTACACCTTC	CASSIGRTGYGYTF
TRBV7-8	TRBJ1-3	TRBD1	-	TGTGCCAGCAGCTTAGAATCAGGACAGGGAGGAGACACCATATATTTT	CASSLESGQGGDTIYF
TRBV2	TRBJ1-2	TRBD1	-	TGTGCCAGCAACCAGGACAGGGTTCACTTC	CASNQDRVHF
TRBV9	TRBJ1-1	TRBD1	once	TGTGCCAGTAACAGGGGGGCGCTGAACACTGAAGCTTTCTTT	CASNRGALNTEAFF
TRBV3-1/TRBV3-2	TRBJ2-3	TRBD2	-	TGTGCCAGCAACCCTAGCGGGAGTTGGGGAACAGATACGCAGTATTTT	CASNPSGSWGTDTQYF
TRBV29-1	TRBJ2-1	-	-	TGCAGCGTTGAACTACAGGAGAACAATGAGCAGTTCTTC	CSVELQENNEQFF
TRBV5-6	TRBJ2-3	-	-	TGTGCCAGCAGCTTGGACGGGGTTCTTCGGGATACGCAGTATTTT	CASSLDGVLRDTQYF
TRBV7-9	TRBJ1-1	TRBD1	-	TGTGCCAGCAGCTTAGGGAGGACAGGGGGGTCTCTCGGCACTGAAGCTTTCTTT	CASSLGRTGGSLGTEAFF
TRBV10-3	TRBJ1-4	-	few	TGTGCCATCAGAAAGCAACAGGGTCCTAATGAAAAACTGTTTTTT	CAIRKQQGPNEKLFF
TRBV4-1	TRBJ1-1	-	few	TGCGCCAGCAGCCAAGTTACAGGGTTCCCTGAAGCTTTCTTT	CASSQVTGFPEAFF
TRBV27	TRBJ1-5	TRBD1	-	TGTGCCAGCAGCCCGACAGGGGGCGTGAAGCCCCAGCATTTT	CASSPTGGVKPQHF
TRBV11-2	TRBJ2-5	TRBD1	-	TGTGCCAGCAGCACCCGGACAGGACAGCAAGAGACCCAGTACTTC	CASSTRTGQQETQYF
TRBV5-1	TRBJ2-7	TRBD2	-	TGCGCCAGCAGCTTAGGACTAGCTAGCTCCTACGAGCAGTACTTC	CASSLGLASSYEQYF